Listed here are 5 T cell receptor beta chains from one sample, sequenced in a study of identical twins. TCRdb recomputed calls from the 5' RACE reads with MiXCR, one row per CDR3 protein. Among 450,000 to 650,000 distinct CDR3 sequences listed, 9.5% to 10% were seen once. This same sample was also part of a study on yellow fever vaccine responses in identical twins.

Sequenced input: PBMCs. The receptors originated from a woman younger than 30 in good health.

This clonotype occurred many times. The chain couples TRBV27 to TRBJ2-7; 10 bases are shared with TRBD2. J lost 4 bases, V lost 3 bases, and 6 bases had no gene match. The CDR3 has 15 amino acids. In germline, CDR1 is MNHEY, CDR2 SMNVEV (reference sequence). The CDR3 region is CASSFYPSGSYEQYF. The CDR3 coding sequence is TGTGCCAGCAGTTTTTATCCTAGCGGGAGTTACGAGCAGTACTTC.

CDR3 amino acids: CASSENPQGMLNTEAFF. As DNA, the CDR3 is TGCGCCAGCAGCGAAAACCCACAGGGGATGTTGAACACTGAAGCTTTCTTT. This sequence joins TRBV5-1 and TRBJ1-1; 7 nucleotides agree with TRBD1. This CDR3 is built from 17 residues. V shed 4 bases and J 0 bases; nucleotides not matched to a gene: 12. Per the germline V gene, CDR1 is SGHRS and CDR2 is YFSETQ.

This clonotype was detected many times. The chain couples TRBV5-1 to TRBJ1-2, with TRBD1 identical over 7 bases. The germline V gene has CDR1 SGHRS and CDR2 YFSETQ. The CDR3 is 17 residues long. The junction had 14 bases not matched to a gene; V was cut back by 4 bases and J by 2 bases. CDR3 sequence: CASSLPSGTAVNYGYTF. CDR3 nucleotides: TGCGCCAGCAGCCTCCCCTCCGGGACAGCCGTCAACTATGGCTACACCTTC. The whole variable domain, filled in from reference TRBV5-1 and TRBJ1-2, reads KAGVTQTPRYLIKTRGQQVTLSCSPISGHRSVSWYQQTPGQGLQFLFEYFSETQRNKGNFPGRFSGRQFSNSRSEMNVSTLELGDSALYLCASSLPSGTAVNYGYTFGSGTRLTVV.

Only a few counts were recorded for this clonotype. This chain joins TRBV7-8 and TRBJ2-5; D is unresolved. The CDR3 extends over 11 amino acids. V dropped 5 bases and J dropped 9 bases, with 10 bases sitting between them. The germline V gene encodes CDR1 SGHVS and CDR2 FQNEAQ. CDR3 sequence reads: CASSISGAQYF. CDR3 sequence (DNA): TGTGCCAGCAGCATTAGTGGGGCCCAGTACTTC.

As DNA, the CDR3 is TGCGCCAGCAGCGCGATGACCGTGGAGGAGCAGTTCTTC. Amino acids: CASSAMTVEEQFF. This chain connects TRBV5-1 to TRBJ2-1; D not resolved. V lost 4 bases, J lost 10 bases, and 15 bases lay in between. The CDR3 has 13 amino acids. CDR1 and CDR2 (germline): SGHRS, YFSETQ. Supplemented by reference TRBV5-1 and TRBJ2-1, the full variable domain reads KAGVTQTPRYLIKTRGQQVTLSCSPISGHRSVSWYQQTPGQGLQFLFEYFSETQRNKGNFPGRFSGRQFSNSRSEMNVSTLELGDSALYLCASSAMTVEEQFFGPGTRLTVL.